The 17 T cell receptor beta chains reported below all come from one sample, sequenced in a study of T cell changes during pregnancy in multiple sclerosis. This table comes from immunoSEQ multiplex PCR, and its TCRdb copy is limited to in-frame clones, with some not included. The profile shows 55,000 to 85,000 clones, 80% to 95% of them singletons. Here the sequenced sample was peripheral blood, taken in the second trimester of pregnancy. Receptors were obtained from a female donor with multiple sclerosis, enrolled in a pregnancy study.

The genes are TRBV11-3 and TRBJ2-1, with 8 positions matching TRBD1. Germline assignment: CDR1 SGHNT and CDR2 YENEEA. The CDR3 totals 14 residues. V lost 5 bases and J lost 9; bases outside the gene matches: 9. CDR3 in amino acids: CASSPGQGRGEQFF. The CDR3 bases are TGTGCCAGCAGCCCTGGACAGGGTCGCGGTGAGCAGTTCTTC.

In its sample, this clone was seen once. In DNA form, the CDR3 reads TGTGCCAGCAGCCTAGGGCCGCCGGACAGCTTGACGCACGAGCAGTACTTC. It is translated as CASSLGPPDSLTHEQYF. This rearrangement joins TRBV7-7 to TRBJ2-7; D is perhaps TRBD1 (6 bases). V was pared by 5 bases and J by 5 bases, with 25 bases between. There are 17 residues in the CDR3. Germline loops: CDR1 SSHAT, CDR2 FNYEAQ (reference sequence). The full variable domain, rest sourced from reference TRBV7-7 and TRBJ2-7, is GAGVSQSPRYKVTKRGQDVTLRCDPISSHATLYWYQQALGQGPEFLTYFNYEAQPDKSGLPSDRFSAERPEGSISTLTIQRTEQRDSAMYRCASSLGPPDSLTHEQYFGPGTRLTVT.

This chain joins TRBV5-6 and TRBJ2-7; 9 nucleotides match TRBD1. Germline V gene data show CDR1 as SGHDT and CDR2 as YYEEEE. There are 15 residues in the CDR3. Trimming at V came to 3 bases and at J to 5 bases, leaving 9 bases not matched to a gene. CDR3 residues: CASSSRDRVIHEQYF. CDR3 DNA sequence: TGTGCCAGCAGCTCCCGGGACAGGGTTATCCACGAGCAGTACTTC.

The rearrangement uses TRBV5-6 and TRBJ2-1, with D uncertain. V lost 4 bases and J 4 bases, leaving 15 bases between the germline ends. Per germline, CDR1 SGHDT and CDR2 YYEEEE. The CDR3 length is 15 residues. As DNA, the CDR3 is TGTGCCAGCAGCCAGACTCCACTTTCGTACAATGAGCAGTTCTTC. This gives the protein CASSQTPLSYNEQFF.

This chain joins TRBV11-1 and TRBJ2-7; 9 positions agree with TRBD1. V shed 0 bases and J 3 bases; nucleotides not matched to a gene: 6. Germline CDR1 reads SGHAT; CDR2 reads FQDESV (reference sequence). CDR3 length: 16 residues. CDR3: CASSLAFWDRDYEQYF. CDR3 DNA: TGTGCCAGCAGCTTAGCCTTTTGGGACAGGGACTACGAGCAGTACTTC.

The J gene is TRBJ1-3, the V gene TRBV30, with D possibly matching TRBD1 (6 bases). The V and J ends lost 1 base and 3 bases respectively, with 7 bases between them. The CDR3 has 13 amino acids. Germline CDR1 is GTSNPN and CDR2 is SVGIG (reference sequence). CDR3 residues: CAWSGTVGNTIYF. Written as DNA, the CDR3 is TGTGCCTGGAGTGGGACAGTTGGAAACACCATATATTTT.

This rearrangement joins TRBV15 to TRBJ1-5; 8 bases line up with TRBD1. Germline loops: CDR1 LNHNV, CDR2 YYDKDF (reference sequence). The V gene end was trimmed by 5 bases and the J gene end by 0 bases; junction bases not matched to a gene: 3. The CDR3 has 15 amino acids. The CDR3 DNA reads as TGTGCCACCAGCGCCGACAGGGGTAGCAATCAGCCCCAGCATTTT. It yields the protein CATSADRGSNQPQHF.

The chain couples TRBV5-6 to TRBJ1-5, with D possibly being TRBD1 (5 bases). This CDR3 contains 15 residues. In germline, CDR1 is SGHDT, CDR2 YYEEEE. The V and J ends lost 0 bases and 4 bases respectively, with 11 bases between them. The CDR3 DNA reads as TGTGCCAGCAGCTTGGGAGCAGGGAGGAATCAGCCCCAGCATTTT. Translation gives CASSLGAGRNQPQHF.

This chain uses TRBV30 with TRBJ2-7, with a tentative D call TRBD1 (5 bases). V lost 2 bases, J lost 3 bases, and 11 bases lay in between. The V gene's germline CDR1 is GTSNPN and CDR2 SVGIG (reference sequence). This CDR3 has 13 residues. The CDR3 loop reads CAWSQGWGYEQYF. CDR3 bases: TGTGCCTGGAGTCAGGGCTGGGGCTACGAGCAGTACTTC. Together with reference TRBV30 and TRBJ2-7, the CDR3 gives the full variable domain: SQTIHQWPATLVQPVGSPLSLECTVEGTSNPNLYWYRQAAGRGLQLLFYSVGIGQISSEVPQNLSASRPQDRQFILSSKKLLLSDSGFYLCAWSQGWGYEQYFGPGTRLTVT.

This clone has only one observation. The chain links TRBV5-4 to TRBJ1-6; the D gene is possibly TRBD1 (5 bases). Trimming shortened V by 4 bases and J by 0 bases, and 11 bases separated the two germline ends. This CDR3 spans 16 amino acids. Looked up from germline, CDR1 is SGHNT and CDR2 is YYREEE (reference sequence). CDR3 amino acids: CASSGGGSSYNSPLHF. CDR3 bases: TGTGCCAGCAGCGGGGGAGGCAGCTCCTATAATTCACCCCTCCACTTT.

The gene calls are TRBV5-1 and TRBJ2-4; 7 nucleotides agree with TRBD2. The junction had 7 bases not matched to a gene; V was cut back by 0 bases and J by 4 bases. CDR3 size: 16 residues. The germline CDR1 and CDR2 sequences are SGHRS and YFSETQ. CDR3 nucleotides: TGCGCCAGCAGCTTGGCCGGCGGGAGATCAAAAAACATTCAGTACTTC. It specifies CASSLAGGRSKNIQYF.

As DNA, the CDR3 is TGTGCCAGCAGCTGGTCGTCTAGCGGGAGTTCTACCTACGAGCAGTACTTC. Its translation: CASSWSSSGSSTYEQYF. The V call is TRBV7-8, the J call TRBJ2-7; 10 bases are shared with TRBD2. CDR1 is SGHVS, CDR2 FQNEAQ, per germline. CDR3 length equals 17 residues. With V trimmed by 4 bases and J by 2 bases, 11 bases remained unmatched.

The chain links TRBV2 to TRBJ2-5, with 10 nucleotides matching TRBD2. CDR3 length: 15 residues. Germline V gene sequence: CDR1 SNHLY, CDR2 FYNNEI. J was trimmed by 4 bases and V by 7 bases; bases with no gene match: 9. The chain's CDR3 is CASTVRTSGVETQYF. Written as DNA, the CDR3 is TGTGCCAGCACCGTCCGCACTAGCGGGGTAGAGACCCAGTACTTC.

The CDR3 region has the DNA TGTGCCAGCAGCTCCCAGGGGGGAGCAGTCTCCTACGAGCAGTACTTC. It is translated as CASSSQGGAVSYEQYF. This rearrangement joins TRBV28 to TRBJ2-7; possible D gene TRBD1, 7 bases. The V end lost 6 bases, the J end lost 0 bases, and 18 bases lay between the germline ends. Germline assignment: CDR1 MDHEN and CDR2 SYDVKM. The CDR3 totals 16 residues.

V and J are TRBV30 and TRBJ1-2; 8 bases are a match to TRBD1. The CDR3 totals 15 residues. The germline CDR1 and CDR2 sequences are GTSNPN and SVGIG (reference sequence). Trimming cost V 8 bases and J 4 bases; bases outside gene matches: 15. CDR3 sequence reads: CAEGLPTGVTYGYTF. CDR3 nucleotides: TGTGCCGAGGGGCTTCCGACAGGGGTTACCTATGGCTACACCTTC.

CDR3 bases: TGTGCCAGCAGCCCCCACCGACAGCTAGATACGCAGTATTTT. This gives the protein CASSPHRQLDTQYF. The chain employs TRBV7-6 and TRBJ2-3, with D perhaps TRBD1 (5 bases). The CDR3 runs 14 residues. From germline, CDR1 is SGHVS and CDR2 FNYEAQ. The V and J ends lost 5 bases and 5 bases respectively, with 14 bases between them.

Only a few counts were recorded for this clone. This chain links TRBV28 with TRBJ2-7, with TRBD1 matching 11 bases. CDR3 length: 15 amino acids. V lost 2 bases to trimming and J lost 2 bases; unmatched junction nucleotides: 2. The germline V gene encodes CDR1 MDHEN and CDR2 SYDVKM. The CDR3 coding sequence is TGTGCCAGCAGTTTAGGGGACAGGGGGACCTACGAGCAGTACTTC. This codes for CASSLGDRGTYEQYF.